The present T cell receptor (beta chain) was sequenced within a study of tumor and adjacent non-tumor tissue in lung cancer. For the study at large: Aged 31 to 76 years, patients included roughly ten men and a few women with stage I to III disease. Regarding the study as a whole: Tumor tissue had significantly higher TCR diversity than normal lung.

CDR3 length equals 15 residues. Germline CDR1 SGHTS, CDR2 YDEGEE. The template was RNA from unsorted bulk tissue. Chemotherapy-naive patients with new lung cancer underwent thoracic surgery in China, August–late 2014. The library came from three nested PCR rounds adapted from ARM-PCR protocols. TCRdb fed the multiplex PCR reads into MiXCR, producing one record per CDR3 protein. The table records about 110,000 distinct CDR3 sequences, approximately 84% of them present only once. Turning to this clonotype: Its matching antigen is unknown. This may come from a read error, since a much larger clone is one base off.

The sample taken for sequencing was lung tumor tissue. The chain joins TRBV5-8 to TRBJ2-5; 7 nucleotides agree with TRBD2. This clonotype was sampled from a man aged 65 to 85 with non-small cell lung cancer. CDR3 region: CASSLAVAGVETHYF. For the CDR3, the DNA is TGTGCCAGCAGCTTGGCGGTAGCGGGTGTGGAGACCCATTACTTC.